Below, one T cell receptor (beta chain) is given with its context. The CDR3 has 15 amino acids. V was pared by 5 bases and J by 5 bases, with 15 bases between. Germline CDR1 and CDR2: LNHDA and SQIVND (reference sequence). The source of the sample is a study of early T cells in non-severe SARS-CoV-2 infection. Separate cDNA molecules each had unique molecular identifiers attached to them. TCRdb reanalysed the 5' RACE reads using MiXCR and keeps one entry per CDR3 protein. The table shows about 62,000 distinct CDR3 sequences, with almost 9.5% occurring only once. The TCR was taken from an adult who was a healthcare worker with PCR-confirmed SARS-CoV-2 infection or an uninfected control (not recorded which). The sequencing sample was made of whole blood. The rearrangement uses TRBV19 and TRBJ1-4; D uncertain. The CDR3 sequence: CASSLRAASNEKLFF. The CDR3 DNA follows: TGTGCCAGTAGTCTCCGGGCCGCTTCGAATGAAAAACTGTTTTTT.